The 27 T cell receptor beta chains given below trace back to one sample, sequenced in a study of cytomegalovirus exposure and HLA in healthy donors. 13 Jbeta primers and 60 Vbeta primers were used for the PCR. The protocol was immunoSEQ multiplex PCR, while the TCRdb copy is restricted to in-frame clones and leaves out a portion. The sample has 78,000 or so clones, around 85% seen once. The material sequenced was PBMCs. The receptor set was obtained from a woman aged 50 to 60 in good health and CMV-seronegative.

J is TRBJ2-7 and V is TRBV5-1; TRBD1 agrees at 11 bases. CDR3 length: 15 amino acids. Germline V gives CDR1 SGHRS, CDR2 YFSETQ. V shed 0 bases, J shed 6 bases, and the junction held 5 bases outside the gene matches. CDR3 DNA: TGCGCCAGCAGCTTGGACTCCGGGACAGGGGGCGAGCAGTACTTC. Residues: CASSLDSGTGGEQYF.

The chain combines TRBV18 with TRBJ1-3; weak D call: TRBD1 (5 bases). Germline-derived CDR1 and CDR2 are KGHSH and LQKENI. The CDR3 is 15 amino acids. V lost 5 bases, J lost 4 bases, and 15 bases lay in between. CDR3 nucleotide sequence: TGTGCCAGCTCATCCAGGGAAGTTAGCGGAAACACCATATATTTT. It specifies CASSSREVSGNTIYF.

CDR3 sequence reads: CASRPTGKDYGYTF. The CDR3 coding sequence is TGTGCCAGCAGGCCAACAGGGAAGGACTATGGCTACACCTTC. J is TRBJ1-2 and V is TRBV11-2; tentatively, D is TRBD1 (6 bases). Germline lookup yields CDR1 SGHAT and CDR2 FQNNGV. V was cut by 6 bases and J by 3 bases, with 14 bases left in between. The CDR3 is 14 residues long.

This clone has more than one count but fewer than ten. The chain couples TRBV7-2 to TRBJ2-1; possibly TRBD1 for D (6 bases). Germline values: CDR1 SGHTA, CDR2 FQGNSA. Trimming took off 4 bases at V and 10 bases at J, with 17 bases between the two ends. This CDR3 comprises 14 residues. The CDR3 region is CASSSTLTGREQFF. CDR3 in DNA: TGTGCCAGCAGCTCGACCTTGACAGGACGGGAGCAGTTCTTC.

The chain employs TRBV28 and TRBJ2-5; 12 bases align to TRBD2. This CDR3 spans 16 amino acids. Germline V gives CDR1 MDHEN, CDR2 SYDVKM. V lost 6 bases to trimming and J lost 5 bases; unmatched junction nucleotides: 10. CDR3 nucleotides: TGTGCCAGCAGACTAGCGGGAGGCGCGGGGCGGGAGACCCAGTACTTC. Its protein product is CASRLAGGAGRETQYF.

V usage is TRBV19 and J usage is TRBJ2-6, with D possibly being TRBD2 (5 bases). The CDR3 loop spans 17 amino acids. Germline V gene sequence: CDR1 LNHDA, CDR2 SQIVND (reference sequence). V lost 3 bases, J lost 0 bases, and 12 bases lay in between. This CDR3 reads CASSMRVVGSGANVLTF. CDR3 sequence (DNA): TGTGCCAGTAGTATGAGGGTCGTCGGCTCTGGGGCCAACGTCCTGACTTTC. The entire variable domain, with the rest obtained from reference TRBV19 and TRBJ2-6, is as follows: DGGITQSPKYLFRKEGQNVTLSCEQNLNHDAMYWYRQDPGQGLRLIYYSQIVNDFQKGDIAEGYSVSREKKESFPLTVTSAQKNPTAFYLCASSMRVVGSGANVLTFGAGSRLTVL.

The rearrangement links TRBV25-1 to TRBJ1-1, with D perhaps matching TRBD1 (6 bases). There are 15 residues in the CDR3. In germline, CDR1 is MGHDK, CDR2 SYGVNS. V was shortened by 4 bases and J by 11 bases, with 23 bases between the two germline ends. In nucleotides, the CDR3 is TGTGCCAGCAGTGGCTTCACAGGGAAGGGCATCTCGGCTTTCTTT. As protein: CASSGFTGKGISAFF.

This clone was found once. At one boundary the junction diverges from the germline segment, which might be a read error. The chain is built from TRBV4-2 and TRBJ2-1, with a weak D call TRBD2 (7 bases). This CDR3 has 13 residues. Per germline, CDR1 LGHNA and CDR2 YNFKEQ. The CDR3 loop reads CASSQESIGGRIF. The CDR3 nucleotides are TGTGCCAGCAGCCAAGAAAGTATCGGGGGGCGGATCTTC.

The V call is TRBV28, the J call TRBJ1-1; a weak D match, TRBD1 (5 bases). Per the germline V gene, CDR1 is MDHEN and CDR2 is SYDVKM. The CDR3 totals 14 residues. With 5 bases removed from V and 5 bases from J, the gap between germline ends came to 15 bases. CDR3 nucleotide sequence: TGTGCCAGCAGTATTCCGAAAGGGGAAACTGAAGCTTTCTTT. Residues: CASSIPKGETEAFF.

The rearrangement links TRBV30 to TRBJ1-3, with D possibly being TRBD1 (5 bases). The CDR3 runs to 16 residues. The V end was cut by 0 bases, the J end by 0 bases, with 12 bases between. The germline gives CDR1 GTSNPN, CDR2 SVGIG (reference sequence). The CDR3 region has the DNA TGTGCCTGGAGTGTAGCTGGGGCGCTCTCTGGAAACACCATATATTTT. It specifies CAWSVAGALSGNTIYF. Full variable domain (missing parts from reference TRBV30 and TRBJ1-3): SQTIHQWPATLVQPVGSPLSLECTVEGTSNPNLYWYRQAAGRGLQLLFYSVGIGQISSEVPQNLSASRPQDRQFILSSKKLLLSDSGFYLCAWSVAGALSGNTIYFGEGSWLTVV.

V and J are TRBV6-5 and TRBJ2-7, with 7 bases identical to TRBD2. The length of the CDR3 is 15 residues. Losses at the gene ends were 0 bases for V and 7 bases for J; bases not matched to a gene: 9. CDR1 is MNHEY and CDR2 is SVGAGI in the germline V gene. The CDR3 loop is CASSYSTSRQQEQYF. In nucleotides, the CDR3 is TGTGCCAGCAGTTACTCGACTAGCCGACAACAGGAGCAGTACTTC.

This chain joins TRBV5-1 and TRBJ2-7; 7 nucleotides agree with TRBD1. The CDR3 is made up of 15 amino acids. Germline CDR1 is SGHRS and CDR2 is YFSETQ. V shed 2 bases, J shed 2 bases, and the junction held 7 bases outside the gene matches. In nucleotides, the CDR3 is TGCGCCAGCAGCTTCGGGGCAGGGGGTCCCTACGAGCAGTACTTC. Translation gives CASSFGAGGPYEQYF.

Here the CDR3 DNA reads TGCGCCAGCAGTGTGACTAGCGGGAGTGCCGACGAGCAGTACTTC. This gives the protein CASSVTSGSADEQYF. The rearrangement joins TRBV10-2 to TRBJ2-7; the match to TRBD2 covers 12 bases. CDR1 and CDR2 from the germline V gene are WSHSY and SAAADI. V shed 4 bases, J shed 5 bases, and the junction held 6 bases outside the gene matches. This CDR3 comprises 15 residues.

The V and J genes are TRBV13 and TRBJ2-7; maybe TRBD1 (5 bases). Germline V gene lookup returns CDR1 PRHDT and CDR2 FYEKMQ (reference sequence). This CDR3 contains 12 residues. Trimming took off 9 bases at V and 3 bases at J, with 12 bases between the two ends. CDR3 DNA: TGTGCCAGTTCTGGGGCCGACTACGAGCAGTACTTC. It translates to CASSGADYEQYF.

This clone was recorded a few times. The V call is TRBV6-5, the J call TRBJ2-3, with a weak D call TRBD1 (5 bases). The ends were cut back, 1 base at V and 0 bases at J, with 11 bases in the middle. This CDR3 spans 16 amino acids. CDR1 and CDR2 (germline): MNHEY, SVGAGI. The CDR3 DNA reads as TGTGCCAGCAGTTACTATAGACAGCCTAGCACAGATACGCAGTATTTT. The encoded protein is CASSYYRQPSTDTQYF.

The count of this clone is one. Here the CDR3 DNA reads TGTGCCAGCAGCTTAGGGGACAGGGGAATCCAAGAGACCCAGTACTTC. Residues: CASSLGDRGIQETQYF. The chain employs TRBV7-9 and TRBJ2-5; 10 positions agree with TRBD1. V lost 1 base to trimming and J lost 1 base; unmatched junction nucleotides: 3. The germline V gene has CDR1 SEHNR and CDR2 FQNEAQ (reference sequence). This CDR3 comprises 16 residues.

The rearrangement joins TRBV6-5 to TRBJ1-5, with 7 bases aligning to TRBD1. V trimming: 2 bases; J trimming: 2 bases; junction bases outside the gene matches: 3. Looked up from germline, CDR1 is MNHEY and CDR2 is SVGAGI. The CDR3 is made up of 15 amino acids. CDR3 region: CASSYRGGGNQPQHF. In nucleotides, the CDR3 is TGTGCCAGCAGTTACCGAGGGGGCGGCAATCAGCCCCAGCATTTT.

The chain recombines TRBV29-1 with TRBJ1-1; unclear D gene. Germline values: CDR1 SQVTM, CDR2 ANQGSEA. Trimming took 8 bases from V and 0 from J, leaving 16 bases between them. CDR3 length equals 14 residues. This CDR3 reads CSLGPSLMNTEAFF. DNA of the CDR3: TGCAGCCTCGGTCCTTCCCTAATGAACACTGAAGCTTTCTTT.

The chain uses TRBV2 and TRBJ2-1; TRBD1 matches 8 bases. Per the germline V gene, CDR1 is SNHLY and CDR2 is FYNNEI. The V segment lost 2 bases and the J segment 7 bases; nucleotides outside the gene matches: 7. The length of the CDR3 is 15 residues. CDR3 nucleotide sequence: TGTGCCAGCAGTGAACAACAGGGGGGATGGAATGAGCAGTTCTTC. Its translation: CASSEQQGGWNEQFF.

CDR3 DNA sequence: TGTGCCAGCAGTGAAGCCCCACAGACTAATGAAAAACTGTTTTTT. Amino acids: CASSEAPQTNEKLFF. The chain couples TRBV6-1 to TRBJ1-4; D ambiguous. The CDR3 loop spans 15 amino acids. Germline-derived CDR1 and CDR2 are MNHNS and SASEGT. Trimming took 0 bases from V and 2 from J, leaving 7 bases between them.

This sequence joins TRBV2 and TRBJ2-7, with D maybe TRBD1 (6 bases). The CDR3 spans 15 residues. Trimming took 3 bases from V and 3 from J, leaving 15 bases between them. Germline V CDR1 and CDR2: SNHLY, FYNNEI. The CDR3 sequence: CASSETGQGGYEQYF. The CDR3 region has the DNA TGTGCCAGCAGTGAGACAGGACAAGGGGGCTACGAGCAGTACTTC.

J is TRBJ1-1 and V is TRBV5-4; 8 positions match TRBD1. The CDR3 consists of 18 residues. V lost 2 bases and J lost 5; bases outside the gene matches: 17. The germline V gene encodes CDR1 SGHNT and CDR2 YYREEE (reference sequence). CDR3 bases: TGTGCCAGCAGCTTACCCGGTGCAGGGGGCGCGACGTCTACTGAAGCTTTCTTT. This encodes CASSLPGAGGATSTEAFF.

The V call is TRBV16, the J call TRBJ1-1; 9 nucleotides line up with TRBD1. V dropped 4 bases and J dropped 3; count of bases not matched to a gene: 0. CDR3 size: 13 residues. Per the germline V gene, CDR1 is KGHSY and CDR2 is FQNENV. In nucleotides, the CDR3 is TGTGCCAGCAGCCGGACAGGGGACACTGAAGCTTTCTTT. The encoded protein is CASSRTGDTEAFF. Based on the CDR3 plus reference TRBV16 and TRBJ1-1, the full variable domain is GEEVAQTPKHLVRGEGQKAKLYCAPIKGHSYVFWYQQVLKNEFKFLISFQNENVFDETGMPKERFSAKCLPNSPCSLEIQATKLEDSAVYFCASSRTGDTEAFFGQGTRLTVV.

The chain employs TRBV11-2 and TRBJ1-5; no clear D. CDR3 size: 15 residues. CDR1 is SGHAT, CDR2 FQNNGV, per germline. The germline V and J ends were trimmed by 0 bases and 4 bases, with 10 bases remaining between them. This CDR3 reads CASSLDLQMNQPQHF. CDR3 bases: TGTGCCAGCAGCTTAGATCTACAGATGAATCAGCCCCAGCATTTT.

The chain uses TRBV7-2 and TRBJ2-2; 8 nucleotides line up with TRBD2. Germline V gives CDR1 SGHTA, CDR2 FQGNSA. The J segment lost 5 bases and the V segment lost 5 bases, leaving 7 bases of the junction unmatched. There are 15 residues in the CDR3. The DNA of the CDR3 is TGTGCCAGCAGCCTGAAAGGACTAGCTACCGGGGAGCTGTTTTTT. Translating it yields CASSLKGLATGELFF. The whole variable domain, remainder taken from reference TRBV7-2 and TRBJ2-2, is GAGVSQSPSNKVTEKGKDVELRCDPISGHTALYWYRQSLGQGLEFLIYFQGNSAPDKSGLPSDRFSAERTGGSVSTLTIQRTQQEDSAVYLCASSLKGLATGELFFGEGSRLTVL.

V usage is TRBV25-1 and J usage is TRBJ1-1, with TRBD1 matching over 7 bases. The CDR3 totals 16 residues. Germline CDR1 MGHDK, CDR2 SYGVNS. After removal of 0 bases from V and 4 bases from J, the junction contained 8 bases not matched to a gene. This CDR3 is CASSEYRQGGFTEAFF. The CDR3 bases are TGTGCCAGCAGTGAATATCGACAGGGAGGTTTCACTGAAGCTTTCTTT.

This chain joins TRBV21-1 and TRBJ1-5. TRBV21-1 is recorded as a pseudogene. The CDR3 has 17 amino acids. CDR3 in DNA: TGTGCCAGCAGCAAAGGGGGGGGGTGGATGTGCAATCAGCCCCAGCATTTT. It encodes CASSKGGGWMCNQPQHF.